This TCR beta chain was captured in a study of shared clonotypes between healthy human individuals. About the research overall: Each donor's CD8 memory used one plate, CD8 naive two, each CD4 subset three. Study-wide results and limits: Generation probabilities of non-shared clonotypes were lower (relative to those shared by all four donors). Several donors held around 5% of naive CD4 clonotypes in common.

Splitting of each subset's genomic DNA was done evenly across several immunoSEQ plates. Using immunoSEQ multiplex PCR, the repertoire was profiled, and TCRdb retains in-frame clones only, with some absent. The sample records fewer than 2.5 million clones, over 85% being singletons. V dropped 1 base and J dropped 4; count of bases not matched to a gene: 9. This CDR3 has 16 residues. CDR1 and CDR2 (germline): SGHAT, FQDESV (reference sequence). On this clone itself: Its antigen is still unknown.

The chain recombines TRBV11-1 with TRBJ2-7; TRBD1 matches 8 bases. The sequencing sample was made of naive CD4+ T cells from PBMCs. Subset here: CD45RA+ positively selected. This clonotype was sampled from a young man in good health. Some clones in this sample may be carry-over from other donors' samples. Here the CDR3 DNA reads TGTGCCAGCAGCTTAGGGACCTCAGGGGGCTGGTACGAGCAGTACTTC. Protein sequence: CASSLGTSGGWYEQYF.